This T cell receptor beta chain was sequenced during a study of T-cell reconstitution after alpha-beta-depleted transplantation in children. This clonotype was seen more than once but under ten times. The TCRbeta library was prepared with unique molecular identifiers. TCRdb re-derived calls from the PCR reads in MiXCR, one entry per CDR3 protein. This table has some 350,000 distinct CDR3 sequences, about a sixth appearing once. CDR1 SEHNR and CDR2 FQNEAQ come from the germline V gene (reference sequence). This CDR3 is 15 amino acids long. V was clipped by 3 bases and J by 3 bases; unmatched bases: 5. The receptor was derived from a male patient aged 2-15 years who had a stem cell transplant for acute lymphoblastic leukemia, so the T cells may come from the graft donor. This rearrangement joins TRBV7-9 to TRBJ2-7; 10 nucleotides agree with TRBD2. The input for sequencing was PBMCs, mostly from graft donor cells, taken 360 days after TCRalphabeta/CD19-depleted stem cell transplant. The CDR3 DNA follows: TGTGCCAGCAGCTTCCAACTAGCGGGGTTCTACGAGCAGTACTTC. Protein sequence: CASSFQLAGFYEQYF.